Following are 22 T cell receptor beta chains from one sample sequenced in a study of T cell responses to AZD1222 COVID-19 vaccine. The assay was immunoSEQ multiplex PCR, and TCRdb's table has in-frame clones only and misses some. The sample has some 130,000 clones; approximately 85% are singletons. The input for sequencing was peripheral blood, taken on day 0 of AZD1222 vaccination. Source of these receptors: an adult in good health.

The V gene is TRBV5-1, the J gene TRBJ2-1; 9 bases agree with TRBD1. CDR3 size: 13 residues. Germline lookup yields CDR1 SGHRS and CDR2 YFSETQ. Trimming removed 4 bases from V and 8 bases from J; junction bases left unmatched: 4. As DNA, the CDR3 is TGCGCCAGCAGCATGGGACAGGGTGATGAGCAGTTCTTC. This translates into CASSMGQGDEQFF.

This chain joins TRBV6-5 and TRBJ1-1; the match to TRBD1 covers 11 bases. The V gene's germline CDR1 is MNHEY and CDR2 SVGAGI. The CDR3 is made up of 15 amino acids. J was trimmed by 6 bases and V by 5 bases; bases with no gene match: 8. The DNA of the CDR3 is TGTGCCAGCAGTCCGCCCGGACAGGGGGCTTCTGAAGCTTTCTTT. Protein product: CASSPPGQGASEAFF.

The chain is built from TRBV18 and TRBJ2-2, with 9 bases lining up with TRBD1. The CDR3 is made up of 16 amino acids. Germline V gene sequence: CDR1 KGHSH, CDR2 LQKENI. The J segment lost 3 bases and the V segment lost 5 bases, leaving 7 bases of the junction unmatched. The CDR3 loop reads CASSIFRDRDTGELFF. The CDR3 nucleotides read TGTGCCAGCTCAATTTTCCGGGACAGGGACACCGGGGAGCTGTTTTTT.

In its sample, this clone was seen once. The chain joins TRBV6-5 to TRBJ1-2; 9 bases match TRBD1. Trimming removed 6 bases from V and 5 bases from J; junction bases left unmatched: 4. The CDR3 consists of 13 residues. Germline V gene data show CDR1 as MNHEY and CDR2 as SVGAGI. The CDR3 reads CASRQTGGYGYTF. The CDR3 DNA is TGTGCCAGCAGGCAGACAGGGGGATATGGCTACACCTTC.

This clone was detected once. This chain links TRBV15 with TRBJ1-4; D call uncertain. This CDR3 is built from 16 residues. Germline V lookup: CDR1 LNHNV, CDR2 YYDKDF (reference sequence). V shed 0 bases and J shed 7 bases, with 15 bases lying between them. The CDR3, as DNA: TGTGCCACCAGCAGAGATCAAGCGGGGATCGGTGAAAAACTGTTTTTT. It specifies CATSRDQAGIGEKLFF.

The chain recombines TRBV12-3 or TRBV12-4 with TRBJ1-1; D is unclear. V lost 7 bases and J lost 0, with 9 bases in between. The CDR3 is 13 residues long. The CDR3 DNA is TGTGCCAGCACCCAGACACTGAACACTGAAGCTTTCTTT. Its protein product is CASTQTLNTEAFF.

V and J are TRBV19 and TRBJ1-2; tentatively, D is TRBD1 (6 bases). The CDR3 has 17 amino acids. Germline CDR1 reads LNHDA; CDR2 reads SQIVND (reference sequence). V dropped 5 bases and J dropped 5 bases, with 24 bases sitting between them. CDR3 in amino acids: CASSPRGGGVFRYGYTF. The DNA of the CDR3 is TGTGCCAGTAGTCCCCGAGGAGGGGGGGTTTTTCGGTATGGCTACACCTTC.

The chain recombines TRBV18 with TRBJ1-5, with 9 bases that match TRBD1. Trimming took 5 bases from V and 5 from J; bases not matched to a gene: 4. The CDR3 consists of 14 residues. Germline V gene lookup returns CDR1 KGHSH and CDR2 LQKENI. CDR3 amino acids: CASSWNRGHQPQHF. The CDR3, as DNA: TGTGCCAGCTCATGGAACAGGGGGCATCAGCCCCAGCATTTT.

This chain connects TRBV25-1 to TRBJ1-2, with 9 nucleotides matching TRBD1. From germline, CDR1 is MGHDK and CDR2 SYGVNS. CDR3 length: 17 amino acids. The V segment lost 4 bases and the J segment 0 bases; nucleotides outside the gene matches: 9. In nucleotides, the CDR3 is TGTGCCAGCAGTGGACAGGGGGTTTTGCCAGCTAACTATGGCTACACCTTC. The encoded protein is CASSGQGVLPANYGYTF.

This chain uses TRBV19 with TRBJ1-2, with a weak D call TRBD1 (5 bases). CDR1 is LNHDA, CDR2 SQIVND, per germline (reference sequence). Trimming removed 4 bases at V and 4 bases at J, with 10 bases between. The CDR3 totals 13 residues. The CDR3 protein is CASSKLTAYGYTF. CDR3 DNA sequence: TGTGCCAGTAGTAAACTGACAGCCTATGGCTACACCTTC.

This chain joins TRBV6-4 and TRBJ2-3; 8 bases are shared with TRBD1. The CDR3 is 15 amino acids. Looked up from germline, CDR1 is MRHNA and CDR2 is SNTAGT. The V and J ends lost 6 bases and 0 bases, in that order; junction bases with no gene match: 5. As DNA, the CDR3 is TGTGCCAGCAGATGGACAGGGTCTAGCACAGATACGCAGTATTTT. It specifies CASRWTGSSTDTQYF.

V gene TRBV5-1 combines with J gene TRBJ2-3, with TRBD2 matching over 9 bases. V gave up 4 bases and J gave up 1 base; unmatched junction bases: 4. The CDR3 is 15 amino acids. Per germline, CDR1 SGHRS and CDR2 YFSETQ. The CDR3 reads CASSVAGVGTDTQYF. The CDR3 DNA reads TGCGCCAGCAGCGTAGCGGGGGTAGGCACAGATACGCAGTATTTT. The whole variable domain, remainder taken from reference TRBV5-1 and TRBJ2-3, is KAGVTQTPRYLIKTRGQQVTLSCSPISGHRSVSWYQQTPGQGLQFLFEYFSETQRNKGNFPGRFSGRQFSNSRSEMNVSTLELGDSALYLCASSVAGVGTDTQYFGPGTRLTVL.

The J gene is TRBJ2-7, the V gene TRBV7-2, with 7 positions matching TRBD2. J was trimmed by 2 bases and V by 1 base; bases with no gene match: 8. This CDR3 is 16 amino acids long. From germline, CDR1 is SGHTA and CDR2 FQGNSA. The CDR3 DNA reads as TGTGCCAGCAGCTTAGAACTAGCGATAACCGCCTACGAGCAGTACTTC. This encodes CASSLELAITAYEQYF.

The J gene is TRBJ2-1, the V gene TRBV6-2 or TRBV6-3; TRBD1 aligns across 8 bases. Germline CDR1 is MNHEY and CDR2 is SVGEGT. CDR3 length: 15 residues. V lost 5 bases and J lost 1; bases outside the gene matches: 4. The DNA of the CDR3 is TGTGCCAGCAGTACCCACAGGGGGTCCTACAATGAGCAGTTCTTC. This translates into CASSTHRGSYNEQFF.

The chain is built from TRBV18 and TRBJ1-1; TRBD1 matches 11 bases. The CDR3 contains 14 residues. Losses at the gene ends were 6 bases for V and 7 bases for J; bases not matched to a gene: 7. The germline V gene has CDR1 KGHSH and CDR2 LQKENI. The chain's CDR3 is CASSQGTGGDEAFF. Here the CDR3 DNA reads TGTGCCAGCTCCCAAGGGACAGGGGGGGATGAAGCTTTCTTT.

The rearrangement uses TRBV10-1 and TRBJ2-2; TRBD2 agrees at 9 bases. The trim removed 2 bases at V and 5 bases at J, leaving 3 bases unmatched. The CDR3 length is 15 residues. CDR1 WNHNN and CDR2 SYGVQD come from the germline V gene (reference sequence). As DNA, the CDR3 is TGCGCCAGCAGTGAGGCCCTAGCGGGGACCGGGGAGCTGTTTTTT. Protein: CASSEALAGTGELFF.

The V and J genes are TRBV5-8 and TRBJ1-2; tentatively, D is TRBD1 (5 bases). V gave up 5 bases and J gave up 5 bases, with 13 bases separating them. The V gene's germline CDR1 is SGHTS and CDR2 YDEGEE. The CDR3 totals 13 residues. The DNA for the CDR3 is TGTGCCAGCAGTTATGCTGACAGATATGGCTACACCTTC. Translating gives CASSYADRYGYTF.

The chain joins TRBV10-3 to TRBJ2-7; possibly TRBD2 for D (6 bases). CDR1 is ENHRY, CDR2 SYGVKD, per germline. The CDR3 is 14 residues long. Trimming removed 5 bases at V and 6 bases at J, with 17 bases between. The CDR3 is CAISTRDGSGEQYF. The CDR3 DNA follows: TGTGCCATCAGTACGCGGGACGGGTCGGGCGAGCAGTACTTC.

V gene TRBV6-2 or TRBV6-3 combines with J gene TRBJ2-2, with 8 bases matching TRBD1. The CDR3 runs to 14 residues. V shed 6 bases, J shed 6 bases, and the junction held 6 bases outside the gene matches. From germline, CDR1 is MNHEY and CDR2 SVGEGT. Here the CDR3 reads CASSPGQGAGELFF. CDR3 coding DNA: TGTGCCAGCAGCCCCGGACAGGGTGCCGGGGAGCTGTTTTTT.

The J gene is TRBJ1-5, the V gene TRBV18; no reliable D call. There are 14 residues in the CDR3. V dropped 4 bases and J dropped 5 bases, with 12 bases sitting between them. Germline V lookup: CDR1 KGHSH, CDR2 LQKENI. The CDR3 reads CASSLTERYQPQHF. DNA for the CDR3: TGTGCCAGCTCACTCACGGAAAGGTATCAGCCCCAGCATTTT.

The chain uses TRBV7-3 and TRBJ2-1; possible D gene TRBD2, 5 bases. Germline V gene lookup returns CDR1 SGHTA and CDR2 FQGTGA. The CDR3 contains 15 residues. The germline V and J ends were trimmed by 5 bases and 0 bases, with 11 bases remaining between them. CDR3 coding DNA: TGTGCCAGCAGCCCGGACTGGAGCTCCTACAATGAGCAGTTCTTC. This translates into CASSPDWSSYNEQFF. The full variable domain, completed using reference TRBV7-3 and TRBJ2-1, is GAGVSQTPSNKVTEKGKYVELRCDPISGHTALYWYRQSLGQGPEFLIYFQGTGAADDSGLPNDRFFAVRPEGSVSTLKIQRTERGDSAVYLCASSPDWSSYNEQFFGPGTRLTVL.

This chain links TRBV6-5 with TRBJ1-4; 8 positions match TRBD1. In germline, CDR1 is MNHEY, CDR2 SVGAGI. The CDR3 totals 16 residues. V was pared by 0 bases and J by 5 bases, with 5 bases of the junction left unmatched. The CDR3 reads CASSYSNRGTNEKLFF. CDR3 DNA sequence: TGTGCCAGCAGTTACTCAAACAGGGGGACGAATGAAAAACTGTTTTTT.